One and the same sample provided the 8 T cell receptor beta chains below, sequenced in a study of OX40 agonist ivuxolimab in advanced cancers. Some clones are missing from TCRdb's copy, which holds only in-frame ones; the method was immunoSEQ multiplex PCR. The sample shows about 48,000 clones, over 75% of them seen only once. This sample comprised CD4+ or CD8+ T cells sorted from blood, obtained in a trial of the OX40 agonist ivuxolimab. All receptors come from an adult with an advanced solid tumor such as melanoma, head and neck, liver or kidney cancer.

The CDR3 bases are TGTGCCAGCAGCGTAGGGGGACTAGCGGGCCAGTTAAAGTACTTC. This gives the protein CASSVGGLAGQLKYF. The V and J genes are TRBV9 and TRBJ2-4; 12 nucleotides agree with TRBD2. The CDR3 has 15 residues. After removal of 0 bases from V and 14 bases from J, the junction contained 9 bases not matched to a gene. Germline V gives CDR1 SGDLS, CDR2 YYNGEE.

This clone has just one count. The chain uses TRBV6-5 and TRBJ2-5; 9 nucleotides agree with TRBD1. The DNA end is more similar to TRBJ2-7, so the J call may be wrong. CDR1 and CDR2 (germline): MNHEY, SVGAGI. This CDR3 spans 14 amino acids. In DNA form, the CDR3 reads TGTGCCAGCAGTTGGGACAGGGTTGCCTACGAGCAGTACTTC. Translating it yields CASSWDRVAYEQYF.

This clone showed up just a few times. The chain has TRBV5-5 and TRBJ1-2; D perhaps matches TRBD1 (6 bases). V was pared by 3 bases and J by 8 bases, with 17 bases between. The CDR3 totals 14 residues. Germline CDR1 SGHKS, CDR2 YYEKEE (reference sequence). The DNA of the CDR3 is TGTGCCAGCAGCTCCCTAGGGGGGAGAGACGGCTACACCTTC. It specifies CASSSLGGRDGYTF.

This chain links TRBV11-3 with TRBJ2-7; 12 bases align to TRBD2. The trim removed 1 base at V and 6 bases at J, leaving 1 base unmatched. Germline values: CDR1 SGHNT, CDR2 YENEEA. The CDR3 extends over 14 amino acids. CDR3 region: CASSLGLAGVEQYF. The CDR3 DNA follows: TGTGCCAGCAGCTTAGGACTAGCGGGAGTCGAGCAGTACTTC. Full variable domain (missing parts from reference TRBV11-3 and TRBJ2-7): EAGVVQSPRYKIIEKKQPVAFWCNPISGHNTLYWYLQNLGQGPELLIRYENEEAVDDSQLPKDRFSAERLKGVDSTLKIQPAELGDSAVYLCASSLGLAGVEQYFGPGTRLTVT.

The chain combines TRBV29-1 with TRBJ1-4; no definite D call. Trimming removed 1 base at V and 8 bases at J, with 11 bases between. The germline V gene encodes CDR1 SQVTM and CDR2 ANQGSEA. The CDR3 contains 13 residues. DNA of the CDR3: TGCAGCGTTGAAGGAGGTAGAAAGGAAAAACTGTTTTTT. Its translation: CSVEGGRKEKLFF.

This chain connects TRBV6-1 to TRBJ2-7; D unclear. The CDR3 sequence is 17 residues long. Germline lookup yields CDR1 MNHNS and CDR2 SASEGT. V lost 1 base, J lost 2 bases, and 18 bases lay in between. CDR3 in DNA: TGTGCCAGCAGTGAAGGAGTAGAAACGCTGCTACCCTACGAGCAGTACTTC. Translating it yields CASSEGVETLLPYEQYF.

This chain joins TRBV7-3 and TRBJ2-5, with D unclear. Trimming removed 1 base at V and 2 bases at J, with 8 bases between. The CDR3 has 14 amino acids. Germline V gene sequence: CDR1 SGHTA, CDR2 FQGTGA. The CDR3 DNA reads as TGTGCCAGCAGCTTAATAACAGAACAAGAGACCCAGTACTTC. It is translated as CASSLITEQETQYF.

The V and J genes are TRBV28 and TRBJ1-1; D ambiguous. This CDR3 is 12 amino acids long. Germline CDR1 and CDR2: MDHEN and SYDVKM. The ends were cut back, 2 bases at V and 6 bases at J, with 7 bases in the middle. In DNA form, the CDR3 reads TGTGCCAGCAGTTTACCCCTTCCTGAAGCTTTCTTT. Translation gives CASSLPLPEAFF.